These 24 T cell receptor beta chains came from one sample sequenced in a study of T cells in Graves' hyperthyroidism and ophthalmopathy (dated by TCRdb to about 2019). Preparation of the library involved multiplex PCR. Sequenced on an Illumina HiSeq 2000. The TCR beta CDR3 regions were amplified from RNA transcripts. The first round of RT-PCR for the TCR CDR3 was performed with the HTBI primer set and the Qiagen OneStep RT-PCR kit. TCRdb reprocessed the public reads (quality trimming at Q25 with fastp, clone calling with MiXCR) and kept in-frame beta chains. Rows matching on CDR3 protein sequence are summarized as one entry with the most common DNA and genes. The sample records about 510,000 distinct CDR3 sequences, approximately 49% of which are singletons. Around 47% of the sample lies in the top ten. Sequenced input: peripheral blood or thyroid tissue (not recorded which). Receptors were obtained from an adult woman with Graves' disease, either hyperthyroidism or ophthalmopathy (not recorded which).

This sequence joins TRBV20-1 and TRBJ2-7; 13 nucleotides match TRBD2. Germline V gene lookup returns CDR1 DFQATT and CDR2 SNEGSKA (reference sequence). The CDR3 totals 15 residues. V was pared by 3 bases and J by 4 bases, with 6 bases of the junction left unmatched. This chain's CDR3 is CSARSRTSGSYEQYF. The CDR3 DNA follows: TGCAGTGCTAGGTCAAGGACTAGCGGGAGTTACGAGCAGTACTTC.

The DNA of the CDR3 is TGTGCCAGCAGCTCTGACTTTACCGGGGAGCTGTTTTTT. Translation gives CASSSDFTGELFF. The V call is TRBV7-4, the J call TRBJ2-2, with D unclear. The CDR3 loop spans 13 amino acids. Trimming shortened V by 4 bases and J by 5 bases, and 8 bases separated the two germline ends. Germline V gene lookup returns CDR1 SGHVT and CDR2 SQSDAQ.

This clonotype showed up just a few times. The gene calls are TRBV29-1 and TRBJ2-7, with 10 bases fitting TRBD1. Germline V gene sequence: CDR1 SQVTM, CDR2 ANQGSEA. V lost 5 bases, J lost 3 bases, and 4 bases stayed unmatched. CDR3 size: 13 residues. This CDR3 reads CSVSGTGDYEQYF. The CDR3, as DNA: TGCAGCGTTTCCGGGACAGGGGACTACGAGCAGTACTTC.

Ten or more counts support this clonotype. The rearrangement uses TRBV10-3 and TRBJ1-2, with D perhaps matching TRBD1 (5 bases). Germline-derived CDR1 and CDR2 are ENHRY and SYGVKD. The CDR3 sequence is 15 residues long. With 3 bases removed from V and 6 bases from J, the gap between germline ends came to 17 bases. The CDR3 DNA sequence: TGTGCCATCAGTGACGGGGCCAATCCTGTTAATGGCTACACCTTC. Encoded protein: CAISDGANPVNGYTF.

A remark on this clonotype: A junction boundary mismatches the germline segment, possibly from a read error. The DNA of the CDR3 is TGCGCCAGGACAGGGGATTTAGATTCACCCCTCCACTTT. Protein sequence: CARTGDLDSPLHF. The V and J genes are TRBV25-1 and TRBJ1-6, with 9 positions matching TRBD1. Germline V gene lookup returns CDR1 MGHDK and CDR2 SYGVNS. The CDR3 extends over 13 amino acids.

Regarding this clonotype: A read error is possible here, since a much larger clone lies one base away. The V call is TRBV20-1, the J call TRBJ2-7; 7 nucleotides align to TRBD1. Germline CDR1 reads DFQATT; CDR2 reads SNEGSKA (reference sequence). Trimming removed 2 bases from V and 3 bases from J; junction bases left unmatched: 10. The CDR3 runs to 15 residues. The CDR3 coding sequence is TGCAGTGCTAGAAGTGGTGACAGGGTCATCTACGAGCAGTACTTC. Protein sequence: CSARSGDRVIYEQYF.

This clonotype was observed many times. J is TRBJ2-7 and V is TRBV6-1; D gene unclear. The CDR3 runs to 16 residues. Germline loops: CDR1 MNHNS, CDR2 SASEGT. The germline V and J ends were trimmed by 3 bases and 2 bases, with 17 bases remaining between them. CDR3: CASSDKAAFPPYEQYF. CDR3 nucleotide sequence: TGTGCCAGCAGTGATAAGGCCGCCTTCCCCCCCTACGAGCAGTACTTC.

This clonotype was found many times. This sequence joins TRBV20-1 and TRBJ1-1, with D maybe TRBD1 (5 bases). The germline CDR1 and CDR2 sequences are DFQATT and SNEGSKA (reference sequence). Deletions cut 0 bases from V and 0 bases from J, with 20 bases between. CDR3 length: 18 residues. The CDR3 DNA is TGCAGTGCTAGAGACACGGGTCAGACAGACCCTATGAACACTGAAGCTTTCTTT. Amino acids: CSARDTGQTDPMNTEAFF.

The chain couples TRBV7-2 to TRBJ1-5, with a tentative D call TRBD1 (5 bases). V shed 5 bases and J shed 14 bases, with 22 bases lying between them. Per germline, CDR1 SGHTA and CDR2 FQGNSA. The CDR3 sequence is 14 residues long. CDR3 region: CASSPGRGATYEHF. CDR3 nucleotide sequence: TGTGCCAGCAGCCCGGGACGAGGGGCGACCTACGAGCATTTT.

V and J are TRBV10-2 and TRBJ2-7, with D tentatively TRBD1 (5 bases). The CDR3 length is 12 residues. The V and J ends lost 9 bases and 2 bases respectively, with 11 bases between them. The germline V gene has CDR1 WSHSY and CDR2 SAAADI. The CDR3 protein is CASAQGTYEQYF. CDR3 sequence (DNA): TGCGCCAGTGCGCAGGGAACCTACGAGCAGTACTTC.

CDR3 nucleotide sequence: TGTGCCAGCAGCCAAGATAGGCGGAACACCGGGGAGCTGTTTTTT. This sequence encodes CASSQDRRNTGELFF. The chain uses TRBV5-4 and TRBJ2-2; D is ambiguous. V was cut by 4 bases and J by 1 base, with 11 bases left in between. CDR1 SGHNT and CDR2 YYREEE come from the germline V gene (reference sequence). This CDR3 comprises 15 residues.

This clonotype was counted ten times or more. V gene TRBV5-1 combines with J gene TRBJ1-4; no reliable D call. Trimming stripped 0 bases from V and 5 bases from J, with 5 bases between. CDR1 and CDR2 from the germline V gene are SGHRS and YFSETQ. The CDR3 has 13 residues. CDR3 protein: CASSLATNEKLFF. For the CDR3, the DNA is TGCGCCAGCAGCTTGGCCACGAATGAAAAACTGTTTTTT.

V gene TRBV7-9 combines with J gene TRBJ2-7; weak D call: TRBD2 (6 bases). Germline CDR1 and CDR2: SEHNR and FQNEAQ (reference sequence). The V end lost 6 bases, the J end lost 3 bases, and 18 bases lay between the germline ends. This CDR3 has 15 amino acids. For the CDR3, the DNA is TGTGCCAGCAGTTTCCGGGACTTTCAACACTACGAGCAGTACTTC. It yields the protein CASSFRDFQHYEQYF.

The gene calls are TRBV9 and TRBJ1-4; tentatively, D is TRBD1 (5 bases). This CDR3 is 16 amino acids long. The V end was cut by 4 bases, the J end by 4 bases, with 17 bases between. Per the germline V gene, CDR1 is SGDLS and CDR2 is YYNGEE. CDR3 nucleotides: TGTGCCAGCAGCCCATTTGGGGGAGGGCTTAATGAAAAACTGTTTTTT. As protein: CASSPFGGGLNEKLFF.

The V gene is TRBV19, the J gene TRBJ1-2, with D perhaps TRBD1 (6 bases). The CDR3 loop spans 14 amino acids. The germline V gene has CDR1 LNHDA and CDR2 SQIVND (reference sequence). The ends were cut back, 2 bases at V and 4 bases at J, with 11 bases in the middle. The DNA for the CDR3 is TGTGCCAGTAGTATATCCGGACAGCTCTATGGCTACACCTTC. The encoded protein is CASSISGQLYGYTF. Using reference TRBV19 and TRBJ1-2 for the parts outside the CDR3, the full variable domain is DGGITQSPKYLFRKEGQNVTLSCEQNLNHDAMYWYRQDPGQGLRLIYYSQIVNDFQKGDIAEGYSVSREKKESFPLTVTSAQKNPTAFYLCASSISGQLYGYTFGSGTRLTVV.

V gene TRBV7-9 combines with J gene TRBJ2-7; a possible D gene is TRBD2 (6 bases). The CDR3 is made up of 15 amino acids. CDR1 is SEHNR, CDR2 FQNEAQ, per germline (reference sequence). V was shortened by 5 bases and J by 2 bases, with 16 bases between the two germline ends. This chain's CDR3 is CASSPPSDGTYEQYF. CDR3 DNA sequence: TGTGCCAGCAGCCCCCCTAGCGACGGGACCTACGAGCAGTACTTC.

The chain recombines TRBV27 with TRBJ1-2; 9 bases agree with TRBD1. Germline V lookup: CDR1 MNHEY, CDR2 SMNVEV (reference sequence). The ends lost 2 bases at V and 5 bases at J; junction bases unmatched: 6. The CDR3 totals 15 residues. CDR3 amino acids: CASSLEWGTGYGYTF. CDR3 DNA sequence: TGTGCCAGCAGTTTAGAATGGGGGACAGGGTATGGCTACACCTTC.

This chain uses TRBV11-2 with TRBJ1-1; D may be TRBD1 (5 bases). The CDR3 totals 14 residues. V was pared by 5 bases and J by 1 base, with 11 bases between. From germline, CDR1 is SGHAT and CDR2 FQNNGV. This CDR3 reads CASSPPGENTEAFF. For the CDR3, the DNA is TGTGCCAGCAGCCCTCCGGGGGAGAACACTGAAGCTTTCTTT.

Many counts were recorded for this clonotype. As DNA, the CDR3 is TGCGCCAGCAGCCTGACAGCCGGAAGTGAAAAACTGTTTTTT. Amino acid sequence: CASSLTAGSEKLFF. The V gene is TRBV5-1, the J gene TRBJ1-4; TRBD1 might be the D (5 bases). The CDR3 contains 14 residues. The ends were cut back, 4 bases at V and 7 bases at J, with 14 bases in the middle. Germline-derived CDR1 and CDR2 are SGHRS and YFSETQ.

The table lists this clonotype with many counts. V gene TRBV11-2 combines with J gene TRBJ2-5, with D possibly being TRBD1 (5 bases). Germline CDR1 SGHAT, CDR2 FQNNGV. Trimming left V 0 bases short and J 5 bases short, with 10 bases between. The CDR3 runs 14 residues. The CDR3 here is CASSLDRVVETQYF. The CDR3 nucleotides read TGTGCCAGCAGCTTAGACAGGGTCGTTGAGACCCAGTACTTC.

In DNA form, the CDR3 reads TGCGCCAGCAGCTTGAACGACGGGACTAATGAAAAACTGTTTTTT. Its protein product is CASSLNDGTNEKLFF. The chain uses TRBV5-1 and TRBJ1-4; D call uncertain. V was clipped by 1 base and J by 2 bases, with 9 bases between them. CDR3 size: 15 residues. Germline V gene sequence: CDR1 SGHRS, CDR2 YFSETQ.

The chain is built from TRBV24-1 and TRBJ2-1; 9 bases are a match to TRBD2. Germline trimming cut 4 bases from V and 0 bases from J; bases unmatched to any gene: 3. There are 16 residues in the CDR3. Germline CDR1 is KGHDR and CDR2 is SFDVKD. The CDR3 loop is CATSEASGNSYNEQFF. In DNA form, the CDR3 reads TGTGCCACCAGTGAAGCTAGCGGGAACTCCTACAATGAGCAGTTCTTC.

The rearrangement links TRBV29-1 to TRBJ2-1; a possible D gene is TRBD1 (6 bases). Looked up from germline, CDR1 is SQVTM and CDR2 is ANQGSEA. This CDR3 has 16 residues. The germline V and J ends were trimmed by 2 bases and 1 base, with 15 bases remaining between them. In nucleotides, the CDR3 is TGCAGCGTTGAAAACCAGGGGACATTATCCTACAATGAGCAGTTCTTC. Its translation is CSVENQGTLSYNEQFF.

This clonotype was counted ten times or more. The V gene is TRBV19, the J gene TRBJ1-2; D call uncertain. Trimming pared 11 bases from V and 4 bases from J, leaving 20 bases between. Germline CDR1 reads LNHDA; CDR2 reads SQIVND (reference sequence). CDR3 length equals 14 residues. The CDR3 bases are TGTGCCTCTATAAGCAAGACGGATACCTATGGCTACACCTTC. It yields the protein CASISKTDTYGYTF.